The 15 T cell receptor beta chains below were found in one sample sequenced in a study of T-cell memory formation after mild COVID-19. One entry per CDR3 protein results from TCRdb running MiXCR on the 5' RACE reads. The sample yields hundreds of thousands of distinct CDR3 sequences, approximately 14% seen once. Sequencing input: PBMCs or a T cell subset sorted from them (not recorded which). Receptor source: a young man who had mild COVID-19 (a few samples of this study predate the infection). Cell type and time point are not known.

Only a few counts were recorded for this clonotype. DNA of the CDR3: TGTGCCAGCAGTTCGGGACAGAGTTACGAGCAGTACGTC. This sequence encodes CASSSGQSYEQYV. The chain carries TRBV28 and TRBJ2-7, with 7 nucleotides matching TRBD1. The V gene's germline CDR1 is MDHEN and CDR2 SYDVKM. The CDR3 sequence is 13 residues long. The V and J ends lost 4 bases and 4 bases, in that order; junction bases with no gene match: 4.

This clonotype was recorded a few times. The V and J genes are TRBV6-6 and TRBJ1-6, with D possibly TRBD1 on 6 matching bases. The CDR3 is 17 residues long. Germline V gives CDR1 MNHNY, CDR2 SVGAGI (reference sequence). Between the trimmed V and J ends, which lost 0 bases and 6 bases, there was a span of 15 bases. The CDR3 DNA sequence: TGTGCCAGCAGTTACTCGAATAGAGGACAGTTTAATTCACCCCTCCACTTT. Its protein product is CASSYSNRGQFNSPLHF.

This clonotype was counted a few times. This CDR3 is CASSGDRPQSNGYTF. For the CDR3, the DNA is TGCGCCAGCAGCGGTGACAGGCCACAATCCAATGGCTACACCTTC. The chain joins TRBV5-1 to TRBJ1-2; D is perhaps TRBD1 (6 bases). Trimming removed 4 bases from V and 6 bases from J, with 19 bases in between. Germline CDR1 and CDR2: SGHRS and YFSETQ. CDR3 length: 15 amino acids.

The chain couples TRBV6-5 to TRBJ2-3; 8 positions match TRBD1. This CDR3 comprises 15 residues. In germline, CDR1 is MNHEY, CDR2 SVGAGI. Unmatched junction bases numbered 8, after V lost 6 bases and J lost 3 bases. The CDR3 loop is CASRNLRTGTDTQYF. The CDR3 bases are TGTGCCAGCAGAAACCTTAGGACAGGGACAGATACGCAGTATTTT.

This clonotype came up a few times. The chain couples TRBV4-1 to TRBJ2-3; D might be TRBD2 (6 bases). CDR3 size: 16 residues. Trimming cost V 1 base and J 0 bases, with 11 bases left between them. The germline V gene has CDR1 MGHRA and CDR2 YSYEKL. This chain's CDR3 is CASSQAGDSSTDTQYF. The CDR3 nucleotides read TGCGCCAGCAGCCAAGCGGGGGACTCCAGCACAGATACGCAGTATTTT.

This clonotype was seen a few times. J is TRBJ2-1 and V is TRBV3-1; TRBD1 or TRBD2 may be the D gene (5 bases each). The germline V and J ends were trimmed by 0 bases and 0 bases, with 15 bases remaining between them. The CDR3 length is 18 residues. Germline CDR1 and CDR2: LGHDT and YNNKEL (reference sequence). The CDR3 region has the DNA TGTGCCAGCAGCCAAGACGGGGCCGCTGCAAGCTCCTACAATGAGCAGTTCTTC. Translated: CASSQDGAAASSYNEQFF.

The V gene is TRBV5-1, the J gene TRBJ2-5; D is unresolved. The V end was cut by 3 bases, the J end by 1 base, with 7 bases between. CDR1 is SGHRS and CDR2 is YFSETQ in the germline V gene. The CDR3 loop spans 13 amino acids. The CDR3 region is CASSSFTQETQYF. For the CDR3, the DNA is TGCGCCAGCAGCTCCTTTACCCAAGAGACCCAGTACTTC. The full variable domain, in which reference TRBV5-1 and TRBJ2-5 provide the parts outside the CDR3, is KAGVTQTPRYLIKTRGQQVTLSCSPISGHRSVSWYQQTPGQGLQFLFEYFSETQRNKGNFPGRFSGRQFSNSRSEMNVSTLELGDSALYLCASSSFTQETQYFGPGTRLLVL.

This clonotype turned up a few times. The V and J genes are TRBV7-3 and TRBJ2-7; TRBD2 agrees at 7 bases. The CDR3 loop spans 13 amino acids. Trimming cost V 8 bases and J 6 bases; bases outside gene matches: 10. Looked up from germline, CDR1 is SGHTA and CDR2 is FQGTGA. Written as DNA, the CDR3 is TGTGCCAGCGGGTCGAGAGCGGGGAGCGAGCAGTACTTC. This codes for CASGSRAGSEQYF. The full variable domain, completed using reference TRBV7-3 and TRBJ2-7, is GAGVSQTPSNKVTEKGKYVELRCDPISGHTALYWYRQSLGQGPEFLIYFQGTGAADDSGLPNDRFFAVRPEGSVSTLKIQRTERGDSAVYLCASGSRAGSEQYFGPGTRLTVT.

With respect to this clonotype: The junction differs from germline at one of its ends, possibly a read error. The rearrangement uses TRBV9 and TRBJ2-2, with 7 bases that match TRBD1. The CDR3 spans 17 residues. Looked up from germline, CDR1 is SGDLS and CDR2 is YYNGEE. CDR3 nucleotide sequence: TGTGCCAGCAGCCCCCGATCGGACAGGTGGAACACCAGGGAGCTGTTTTTT. Protein: CASSPRSDRWNTRELFF.

This clonotype was picked up a small number of times. This chain links TRBV6-2 or TRBV6-3 with TRBJ1-2, with 7 nucleotides matching TRBD1. This CDR3 region has 14 residues. V lost 4 bases to trimming and J lost 3 bases; unmatched junction nucleotides: 5. CDR1 and CDR2 (germline): MNHEY, SVGEGT. In nucleotides, the CDR3 is TGTGCCAGCAGTTTCACAGGGGAGGACTATGGCTACACCTTC. It encodes CASSFTGEDYGYTF.

This sequence joins TRBV27 and TRBJ1-1, with D hard to call. In germline, CDR1 is MNHEY, CDR2 SMNVEV (reference sequence). The CDR3 has 12 residues. Trimming shortened V by 7 bases and J by 7 bases, and 13 bases separated the two germline ends. CDR3 amino acids: CASMVVGSEAFF. Written as DNA, the CDR3 is TGTGCCAGCATGGTGGTCGGAAGTGAAGCTTTCTTT.

Only a few counts were recorded for this clonotype. The chain recombines TRBV15 with TRBJ1-2; D unresolved. From germline, CDR1 is LNHNV and CDR2 YYDKDF (reference sequence). The CDR3 runs to 13 residues. Trimming removed 3 bases from V and 3 bases from J, with 8 bases in between. The DNA for the CDR3 is TGTGCCACCAGCAGGGATAGAGACTATGGCTACACCTTC. Amino acids: CATSRDRDYGYTF.

The sample holds a few counts of this clonotype. V and J are TRBV12-3 or TRBV12-4 and TRBJ2-1; either TRBD1 or TRBD2 may supply D (6 bases each). The CDR3 covers 13 residues. The V end was cut by 7 bases, the J end by 8 bases, with 15 bases between. The CDR3 nucleotides are TGTGCCAGCACCCCCATCCGGGGGCATGAGCAGTTCTTC. Translation: CASTPIRGHEQFF.

This clonotype occurred many times. The rearrangement links TRBV11-2 to TRBJ2-5; 14 bases line up with TRBD2. In germline, CDR1 is SGHAT, CDR2 FQNNGV. The CDR3 contains 16 residues. Losses at the gene ends were 5 bases for V and 5 bases for J; bases not matched to a gene: 7. This CDR3 reads CASSLQGLAGAETQYF. As DNA, the CDR3 is TGTGCCAGCAGCCTCCAGGGACTAGCGGGGGCGGAGACCCAGTACTTC.

This clonotype was detected a few times. This chain links TRBV27 with TRBJ2-1; unclear D gene. Looked up from germline, CDR1 is MNHEY and CDR2 is SMNVEV (reference sequence). Trimming removed 2 bases from V and 3 bases from J, with 11 bases in between. This CDR3 has 15 amino acids. The CDR3 is CASSLGDPLYNEQFF. CDR3 in DNA: TGTGCCAGCAGTTTAGGAGACCCTCTCTACAATGAGCAGTTCTTC.